The clone carrying this TCR beta chain has just one count. Its antigen is currently unknown. The sample's treatment: approximately 11-day PBMC culture with coronavirus spike peptide pools or control peptides (ViraFEST assay). This sample was taken from a study of vaccination and CD4 T cells after COVID-19. Trimming took 0 bases from V and 1 from J, leaving 7 bases between them. CDR1 and CDR2 from the germline V gene are SGHNT and YYREEE (reference sequence). The CDR3 totals 14 residues. Once obtained from cultured CD4+ T cells, the DNA was sequenced using the Oncomine TCR Beta short-read assay. Genomic DNA was extracted from cultured CD4+ T cells. TCRdb re-derived calls from the PCR reads in MiXCR, one entry per CDR3 protein. The sample has some 21,000 distinct CDR3 sequences; 35% to 40% are singletons. Overall study findings and caveats: Among reactive clones from convalescent patients, a median around 90% appeared only post-vaccination.

The V call is TRBV5-4, the J call TRBJ2-5; D unresolved. The receptor comes from a human donor who had recovered from COVID-19. The sample was CD4+ T cells from blood, cultured in vitro, taken before SARS-CoV-2 vaccination. In DNA, the CDR3 is TGTGCCAGCAGCTTGGTGACGGCCCAAGAGACCCAGTACTTC. This codes for CASSLVTAQETQYF.